The 18 T cell receptor beta chains reported below all come from one sample, sequenced in a study of T cell clonotyping in hematopoietic cell transplantation. Method: immunoSEQ multiplex PCR; TCRdb's copy keeps in-frame clones and lacks some. Of more than 12,000 clones listed, about 93% were seen once; the top ten hold under 5.5%. The source material was PBMCs, sampled 30 days after allogeneic stem cell transplant. The receptors originated from a male patient between 60 and 69 years old who had an allogeneic stem cell transplant from an unrelated donor, so the T cells may come from the graft donor. Some clones in this sample may be carry-over from other donors' samples.

The chain links TRBV6-5 to TRBJ1-1; D may be TRBD1 (5 bases). This CDR3 has 15 amino acids. V was clipped by 2 bases and J by 4 bases, with 14 bases between them. Germline CDR1 and CDR2: MNHEY and SVGAGI. The CDR3 loop is CASSYGRQGATEAFF. The DNA of the CDR3 is TGTGCCAGCAGTTACGGTAGGCAGGGAGCCACTGAAGCTTTCTTT.

The chain joins TRBV29-1 to TRBJ2-7; D is uncertain. V shed 4 bases and J shed 0 bases, with 7 bases lying between them. CDR1 is SQVTM and CDR2 is ANQGSEA in the germline V gene. This CDR3 is built from 12 residues. Written as DNA, the CDR3 is TGCAGCGTTGTAGGCAACTCCTACGAGCAGTACTTC. It encodes CSVVGNSYEQYF.

The CDR3 DNA follows: TGTGCCAGCAGCAACCTCCGGTCATCAACTAATGAAAAACTGTTTTTT. Protein product: CASSNLRSSTNEKLFF. This chain joins TRBV5-6 and TRBJ1-4; D gene uncertain. The CDR3 is made up of 16 amino acids. Trimming left V 4 bases short and J 0 bases short, with 13 bases between. CDR1 is SGHDT and CDR2 is YYEEEE in the germline V gene.

This chain links TRBV7-3 with TRBJ2-5; 11 nucleotides match TRBD2. The CDR3 runs to 15 residues. Per germline, CDR1 SGHTA and CDR2 FQGTGA. Trimming removed 3 bases from V and 3 bases from J; junction bases left unmatched: 3. CDR3 bases: TGTGCCAGCAGCTTGGGACTAGCGGATGAAGAGACCCAGTACTTC. Protein product: CASSLGLADEETQYF.

CDR3 sequence reads: CASALRPVQETQYF. The CDR3 DNA sequence: TGCGCCAGCGCCTTGCGGCCGGTCCAAGAGACCCAGTACTTC. V is TRBV5-1 and J is TRBJ2-5; no clear D. The length of the CDR3 is 14 residues. Trimming cost V 7 bases and J 1 base, with 14 bases left between them. Germline CDR1 reads SGHRS; CDR2 reads YFSETQ.

This clone was seen just once. The chain is built from TRBV4-1 and TRBJ2-3, with 7 bases lining up with TRBD1. The CDR3 length is 13 residues. Germline trimming cut 4 bases from V and 3 bases from J; bases unmatched to any gene: 1. The V gene's germline CDR1 is MGHRA and CDR2 YSYEKL. CDR3 amino acids: CASSRQGTDTQYF. The CDR3 DNA follows: TGCGCCAGCAGCCGACAGGGAACAGATACGCAGTATTTT.

The J gene is TRBJ2-3, the V gene TRBV19; 9 bases map to TRBD1. CDR1 and CDR2 from the germline V gene are LNHDA and SQIVND (reference sequence). CDR3 length: 14 amino acids. V was pared by 6 bases and J by 4 bases, with 5 bases of the junction left unmatched. CDR3 loop: CASRPGQGPDTQYF. DNA of the CDR3: TGTGCCAGTAGGCCGGGACAGGGCCCAGATACGCAGTATTTT.

This sequence joins TRBV2 and TRBJ2-5, with 14 nucleotides matching TRBD2. The CDR3 runs to 16 residues. V dropped 10 bases and J dropped 2; count of bases not matched to a gene: 9. The germline V gene encodes CDR1 SNHLY and CDR2 FYNNEI. The CDR3, as DNA: TGTGCCACTCAAGGACTAGCGGGGGGCCTACAAGAGACCCAGTACTTC. As protein: CATQGLAGGLQETQYF. The full variable domain, completed using reference TRBV2 and TRBJ2-5, is EPEVTQTPSHQVTQMGQEVILRCVPISNHLYFYWYRQILGQKVEFLVSFYNNEISEKSEIFDDQFSVERPDGSNFTLKIRSTKLEDSAMYFCATQGLAGGLQETQYFGPGTRLLVL.

V gene TRBV10-3 combines with J gene TRBJ1-5; D unclear. Trimming took off 0 bases at V and 3 bases at J, with 12 bases between the two ends. Looked up from germline, CDR1 is ENHRY and CDR2 is SYGVKD. The length of the CDR3 is 16 residues. Here the CDR3 reads CAISESERRPNQPQHF. For the CDR3, the DNA is TGTGCCATCAGTGAGTCGGAACGAAGACCCAATCAGCCCCAGCATTTT.

The chain links TRBV4-1 to TRBJ2-5; 12 nucleotides line up with TRBD2. CDR1 is MGHRA, CDR2 YSYEKL, per germline. The CDR3 totals 16 residues. V gave up 2 bases and J gave up 2 bases; unmatched junction bases: 3. CDR3 in DNA: TGCGCCAGCAGCCAAAGACTAGCGGGGGTACAAGAGACCCAGTACTTC. Its protein product is CASSQRLAGVQETQYF.

The rearrangement joins TRBV5-6 to TRBJ1-2; the match to TRBD1 covers 9 bases. V shed 0 bases, J shed 4 bases, and the junction held 10 bases outside the gene matches. There are 17 residues in the CDR3. CDR1 and CDR2 from the germline V gene are SGHDT and YYEEEE. CDR3 protein: CASSLGARGQGLYGYTF. For the CDR3, the DNA is TGTGCCAGCAGCTTGGGGGCGAGGGGACAGGGCCTCTATGGCTACACCTTC.

The V and J genes are TRBV2 and TRBJ2-5; TRBD2 matches at 8 bases. V was clipped by 6 bases and J by 3 bases; unmatched bases: 6. This CDR3 has 14 residues. Germline loops: CDR1 SNHLY, CDR2 FYNNEI. The DNA for the CDR3 is TGTGCCAGCAGCCCGGGACTAGTCAAAGAGACCCAGTACTTC. This codes for CASSPGLVKETQYF.

The gene calls are TRBV19 and TRBJ2-7; 10 bases are shared with TRBD1. CDR1 is LNHDA and CDR2 is SQIVND in the germline V gene (reference sequence). The V and J ends lost 5 bases and 4 bases, in that order; junction bases with no gene match: 5. The CDR3 covers 14 residues. The CDR3: CASSRDRGAYEQYF. For the CDR3, the DNA is TGTGCCAGTAGTCGGGACAGGGGCGCATACGAGCAGTACTTC.

The rearrangement uses TRBV5-1 and TRBJ1-1; perhaps TRBD1 as D (6 bases). Germline V gives CDR1 SGHRS, CDR2 YFSETQ. CDR3 length equals 14 residues. V was trimmed by 4 bases and J by 4 bases, leaving 14 bases between them. CDR3 loop: CASSHQGQGTEAFF. CDR3 nucleotides: TGCGCCAGCAGCCATCAGGGGCAGGGCACTGAAGCTTTCTTT.

The chain recombines TRBV11-3 with TRBJ2-2, with a tentative D call TRBD1 (6 bases). V was cut by 2 bases and J by 1 base, with 14 bases left in between. The germline CDR1 and CDR2 sequences are SGHNT and YENEEA. The CDR3 runs 17 residues. Here the CDR3 DNA reads TGTGCCAGCAGCTTATCGGGTGGGACAAGGAACACCGGGGAGCTGTTTTTT. This translates into CASSLSGGTRNTGELFF. Filled out from reference TRBV11-3 and TRBJ2-2, the complete variable domain reads EAGVVQSPRYKIIEKKQPVAFWCNPISGHNTLYWYLQNLGQGPELLIRYENEEAVDDSQLPKDRFSAERLKGVDSTLKIQPAELGDSAVYLCASSLSGGTRNTGELFFGEGSRLTVL.

The rearrangement uses TRBV30 and TRBJ1-4, with D uncertain. CDR3 length: 15 amino acids. The germline CDR1 and CDR2 sequences are GTSNPN and SVGIG (reference sequence). The V gene lost 3 bases and the J gene lost 10 bases, with 21 bases spanning the gap. CDR3: CAWSGPGLWERKLFF. DNA for the CDR3: TGTGCCTGGAGCGGTCCCGGACTCTGGGAACGAAAACTGTTTTTT.

J is TRBJ2-2 and V is TRBV11-2, with D tentatively TRBD1 (5 bases). V gave up 4 bases and J gave up 10 bases, with 22 bases separating them. Germline values: CDR1 SGHAT, CDR2 FQNNGV. The CDR3 runs to 16 residues. CDR3: CASSSSARVETVELFF. The CDR3 DNA reads TGTGCCAGCAGCTCCTCCGCCAGGGTGGAAACGGTGGAGCTGTTTTTT.

The CDR3 DNA sequence: TGTGCCAGCAGCCTACAGGGAGAAAGGCGCACAGATACGCAGTATTTT. It encodes CASSLQGERRTDTQYF. This chain connects TRBV5-4 to TRBJ2-3; TRBD1 might be the D (6 bases). The germline V gene has CDR1 SGHNT and CDR2 YYREEE (reference sequence). The V end was cut by 4 bases, the J end by 1 base, with 16 bases between. The CDR3 is 16 residues long. The entire variable domain, with the rest obtained from reference TRBV5-4 and TRBJ2-3, is as follows: ETGVTQSPTHLIKTRGQQVTLRCSSQSGHNTVSWYQQALGQGPQFIFQYYREEENGRGNFPPRFSGLQFPNYSSELNVNALELDDSALYLCASSLQGERRTDTQYFGPGTRLTVL.